The 3 T cell receptor beta chains reported below all come from one sample, sequenced in a study of cytomegalovirus exposure and HLA in healthy donors. The PCR employed 60 Vbeta primers together with 13 Jbeta primers. The assay was immunoSEQ multiplex PCR, and TCRdb's table has in-frame clones only and misses some. Of some 140,000 clones listed, around three quarters were seen once; the top ten hold 6% to 7.5%. Sequencing was performed on PBMCs. The receptors come from a man aged 35 to 55 in good health and CMV-seropositive.

The chain couples TRBV5-1 to TRBJ2-5; 7 bases are shared with TRBD1. Germline V gene lookup returns CDR1 SGHRS and CDR2 YFSETQ. The CDR3 covers 14 residues. Unmatched junction bases numbered 6, after V lost 4 bases and J lost 3 bases. In DNA, the CDR3 is TGCGCCAGCAGCCCGGGACAGCCGAAAGAGACCCAGTACTTC. Amino acid sequence: CASSPGQPKETQYF.

This chain connects TRBV9 to TRBJ2-3, with a possible D match to TRBD2 (5 bases). This CDR3 is 15 amino acids long. Germline CDR1 and CDR2: SGDLS and YYNGEE. V was trimmed by 4 bases and J by 1 base, leaving 13 bases between them. The CDR3: CASSPSGRGTDTQYF. The DNA for the CDR3 is TGTGCCAGCAGCCCTTCTGGGCGGGGCACAGATACGCAGTATTTT.

The chain uses TRBV2 and TRBJ2-2; TRBD2 might be the D (5 bases). Germline assignment: CDR1 SNHLY and CDR2 FYNNEI. The CDR3 is 15 residues long. The germline V and J ends were trimmed by 4 bases and 5 bases, with 14 bases remaining between them. The CDR3 protein is CASSGRTLRTGELFF. For the CDR3, the DNA is TGTGCCAGCAGTGGTAGGACTTTGAGGACCGGGGAGCTGTTTTTT.